The source of this T cell receptor beta chain is a study of OX40 agonist ivuxolimab in advanced cancers. Background on the study: Enrollees could have had prior anti-PD-1, anti-PD-L1 or anti-CTLA-4 therapy, which more than 30% had received.

CDR3 length: 16 amino acids. Germline V lookup: CDR1 SGHDT, CDR2 YYEEEE. V dropped 0 bases and J dropped 6; count of bases not matched to a gene: 5. TCRdb keeps only in-frame clones here, not all; method: immunoSEQ multiplex PCR. Among about 31,000 clones listed, more than 70% were seen once. Study-wide points: Clonal expansion by week 6 occurred in CD4+ and CD8+ blood T cells (at 0.1 to 3.0 mg/kg).

As to this clone: Antigen unknown.

Sample: CD4+ or CD8+ T cells sorted from blood, taken in a trial of the OX40 agonist ivuxolimab. The V and J genes are TRBV5-6 and TRBJ2-2; TRBD2 agrees at 10 bases. The sequence derives from an adult with an advanced solid tumor such as melanoma, head and neck, liver or kidney cancer. The CDR3 loop reads CASSLGSGRAPGELFF. CDR3 coding DNA: TGTGCCAGCAGCTTGGGGAGCGGGAGGGCCCCCGGGGAGCTGTTTTTT. The full variable domain, in which reference TRBV5-6 and TRBJ2-2 provide the parts outside the CDR3, is DAGVTQSPTHLIKTRGQQVTLRCSPKSGHDTVSWYQQALGQGPQFIFQYYEEEERQRGNFPDRFSGHQFPNYSSELNVNALLLGDSALYLCASSLGSGRAPGELFFGEGSRLTVL.